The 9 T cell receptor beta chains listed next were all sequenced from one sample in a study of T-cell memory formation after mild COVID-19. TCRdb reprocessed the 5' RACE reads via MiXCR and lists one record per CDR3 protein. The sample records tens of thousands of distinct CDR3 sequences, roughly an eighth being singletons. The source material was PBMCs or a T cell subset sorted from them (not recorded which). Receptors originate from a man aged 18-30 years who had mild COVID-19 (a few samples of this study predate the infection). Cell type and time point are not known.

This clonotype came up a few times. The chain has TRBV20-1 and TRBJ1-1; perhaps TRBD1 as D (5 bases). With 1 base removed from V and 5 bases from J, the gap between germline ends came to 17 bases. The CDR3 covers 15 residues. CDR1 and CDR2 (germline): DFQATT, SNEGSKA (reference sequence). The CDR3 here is CSARGAAEGITEAFF. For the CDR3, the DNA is TGCAGTGCTAGAGGGGCGGCGGAGGGGATTACTGAAGCTTTCTTT.

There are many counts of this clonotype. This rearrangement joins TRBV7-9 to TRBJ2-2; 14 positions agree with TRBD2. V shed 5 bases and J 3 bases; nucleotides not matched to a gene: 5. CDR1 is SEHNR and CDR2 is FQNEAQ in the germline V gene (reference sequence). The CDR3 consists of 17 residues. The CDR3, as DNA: TGTGCCAGCAGCCGCGGACTAGCGGGGGGCTACACCGGGGAGCTGTTTTTT. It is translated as CASSRGLAGGYTGELFF.

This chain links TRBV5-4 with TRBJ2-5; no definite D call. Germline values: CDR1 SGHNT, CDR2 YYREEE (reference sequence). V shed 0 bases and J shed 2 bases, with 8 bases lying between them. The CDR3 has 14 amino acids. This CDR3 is CASSLEARQETQYF. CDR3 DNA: TGTGCCAGCAGCTTGGAAGCCCGGCAAGAGACCCAGTACTTC.

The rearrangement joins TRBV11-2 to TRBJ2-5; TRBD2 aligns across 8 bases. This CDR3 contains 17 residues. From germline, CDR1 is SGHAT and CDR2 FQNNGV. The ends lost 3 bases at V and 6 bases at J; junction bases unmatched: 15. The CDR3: CASSFPGGGTSIKTQYF. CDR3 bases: TGTGCCAGCAGCTTTCCAGGAGGCGGGACTAGTATTAAGACCCAGTACTTC.

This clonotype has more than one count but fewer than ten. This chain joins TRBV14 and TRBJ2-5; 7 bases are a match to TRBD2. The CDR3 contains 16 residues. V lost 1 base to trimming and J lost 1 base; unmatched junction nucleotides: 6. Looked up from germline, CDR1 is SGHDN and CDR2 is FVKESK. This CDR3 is CASSQGSLAVQETQYF. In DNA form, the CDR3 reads TGTGCCAGCAGCCAAGGTTCCCTAGCGGTCCAAGAGACCCAGTACTTC.

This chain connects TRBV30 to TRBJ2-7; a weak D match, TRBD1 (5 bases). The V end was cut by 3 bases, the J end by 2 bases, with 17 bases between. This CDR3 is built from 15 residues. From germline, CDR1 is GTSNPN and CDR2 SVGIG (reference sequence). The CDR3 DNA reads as TGTGCCTGGAGCAAACAGGTCCTGACCGCCTACGAGCAGTACTTC. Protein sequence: CAWSKQVLTAYEQYF. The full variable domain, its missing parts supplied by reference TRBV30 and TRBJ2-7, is SQTIHQWPATLVQPVGSPLSLECTVEGTSNPNLYWYRQAAGRGLQLLFYSVGIGQISSEVPQNLSASRPQDRQFILSSKKLLLSDSGFYLCAWSKQVLTAYEQYFGPGTRLTVT.

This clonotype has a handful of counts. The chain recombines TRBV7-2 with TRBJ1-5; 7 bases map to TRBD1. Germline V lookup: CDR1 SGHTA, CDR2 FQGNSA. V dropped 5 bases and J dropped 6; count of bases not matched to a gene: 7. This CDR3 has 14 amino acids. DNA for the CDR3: TGTGCCAGCAGCCTGACAGGGAAGGCTCAGCCCCAGCATTTT. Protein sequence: CASSLTGKAQPQHF.

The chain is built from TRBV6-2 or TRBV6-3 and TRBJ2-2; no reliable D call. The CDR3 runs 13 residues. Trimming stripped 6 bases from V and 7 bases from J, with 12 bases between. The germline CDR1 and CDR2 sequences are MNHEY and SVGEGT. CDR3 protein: CASRNRILGELFF. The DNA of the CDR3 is TGTGCCAGCAGGAACAGAATCCTCGGGGAGCTGTTTTTT.

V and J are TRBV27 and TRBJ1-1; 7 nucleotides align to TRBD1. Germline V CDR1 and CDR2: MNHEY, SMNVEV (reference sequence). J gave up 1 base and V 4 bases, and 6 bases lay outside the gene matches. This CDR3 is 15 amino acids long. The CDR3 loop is CASSSTGITNTEAFF. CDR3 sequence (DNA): TGTGCCAGCAGTTCGACAGGGATAACGAACACTGAAGCTTTCTTT.